These 11 T cell receptor beta chains originate from one sample sequenced in a study of STAT5B mutations in CD4+ large granular lymphocyte leukemia. Profiled with immunoSEQ multiplex PCR; TCRdb holds only in-frame clones, not every one. The top ten clones hold around 3.5% of a sample with tens of thousands of clones, about four fifths of them seen once. Sequenced input: CD4+ T cells from blood buffy coats. Receptors were obtained from a human donor in good health.

This sequence joins TRBV5-1 and TRBJ2-3, with 8 bases identical to TRBD2. This CDR3 region has 14 residues. The germline gives CDR1 SGHRS, CDR2 YFSETQ. V was clipped by 5 bases and J by 1 base; unmatched bases: 3. CDR3: CASSNGGGTDTQYF. In nucleotides, the CDR3 is TGCGCCAGCAGTAACGGGGGGGGCACAGATACGCAGTATTTT.

The V call is TRBV7-9, the J call TRBJ2-4; TRBD1 agrees at 10 bases. Germline assignment: CDR1 SEHNR and CDR2 FQNEAQ (reference sequence). This CDR3 region has 14 residues. V dropped 4 bases and J dropped 8; count of bases not matched to a gene: 5. CDR3 coding DNA: TGTGCCAGCAGCTCCCGGACAGGGGGGGACATTCAGTACTTC. Its translation is CASSSRTGGDIQYF.

The V gene is TRBV27, the J gene TRBJ1-5, with D possibly being TRBD1 (6 bases). The CDR3 length is 15 residues. Germline V CDR1 and CDR2: MNHEY, SMNVEV (reference sequence). V lost 2 bases and J 2 bases, leaving 10 bases between the germline ends. The DNA for the CDR3 is TGTGCCAGCAGTTTACTGGCAGGGGGCAATCAGCCCCAGCATTTT. Its protein is CASSLLAGGNQPQHF.

The chain couples TRBV7-3 to TRBJ2-5; D may correspond to TRBD1 or TRBD2 (5 bases each). CDR3 size: 13 residues. V gave up 2 bases and J gave up 11 bases, with 15 bases separating them. Per germline, CDR1 SGHTA and CDR2 FQGTGA. CDR3 residues: CASSLFVQGEQYF. The CDR3 DNA sequence: TGTGCCAGCAGCTTATTCGTCCAGGGAGAGCAGTACTTC.

This clone was seen only a few times. The genes are TRBV6-6 and TRBJ2-2, with TRBD2 matching over 11 bases. With V trimmed by 5 bases and J by 3 bases, 5 bases remained unmatched. This CDR3 comprises 16 residues. Germline V gene sequence: CDR1 MNHNY, CDR2 SVGAGI (reference sequence). The CDR3 region has the DNA TGTGCCAGCAGTATTAGCGGGGGGGCCGACACCGGGGAGCTGTTTTTT. It yields the protein CASSISGGADTGELFF.

This chain connects TRBV7-3 to TRBJ2-7, with 7 bases identical to TRBD1. V shed 6 bases and J 9 bases; nucleotides not matched to a gene: 11. The germline CDR1 and CDR2 sequences are SGHTA and FQGTGA. The CDR3 consists of 13 residues. The CDR3 is CASSPDRDLRQYF. The CDR3, as DNA: TGTGCCAGCAGTCCAGACAGGGATTTAAGGCAGTACTTC.

The chain has TRBV28 and TRBJ1-1; TRBD1 matches 9 bases. V dropped 5 bases and J dropped 7; count of bases not matched to a gene: 8. This CDR3 has 14 amino acids. Germline CDR1 and CDR2: MDHEN and SYDVKM. The CDR3 spells CASSLIQGAVEAFF. In nucleotides, the CDR3 is TGTGCCAGCAGTCTAATACAGGGGGCTGTTGAAGCTTTCTTT.

CDR3 loop: CASRGNTEAFF. CDR3 DNA sequence: TGTGCCAGCAGGGGGAACACTGAAGCTTTCTTT. This sequence joins TRBV7-8 and TRBJ1-1, with D uncertain. This CDR3 comprises 11 residues. V dropped 6 bases and J dropped 1 base, with 3 bases sitting between them. The germline V gene has CDR1 SGHVS and CDR2 FQNEAQ.

The chain carries TRBV5-1 and TRBJ2-7; 10 bases match TRBD2. The CDR3 sequence is 16 residues long. J lost 4 bases, V lost 4 bases, and 11 bases had no gene match. Germline V gene sequence: CDR1 SGHRS, CDR2 YFSETQ. CDR3 DNA sequence: TGCGCCAGCAGCAGGAACCTAGCGGGAGCCGAATACGAGCAGTACTTC. As protein: CASSRNLAGAEYEQYF.

The chain combines TRBV5-6 with TRBJ1-1; perhaps TRBD1 as D (6 bases). Germline CDR1 is SGHDT and CDR2 is YYEEEE. The CDR3 is made up of 15 amino acids. The V end lost 3 bases, the J end lost 3 bases, and 15 bases lay between the germline ends. The DNA for the CDR3 is TGTGCCAGCAGCTACCTAGGACAGTTCGACACTGAAGCTTTCTTT. It codes for CASSYLGQFDTEAFF.

The chain recombines TRBV2 with TRBJ1-5; TRBD1 might be the D (6 bases). The V end was cut by 6 bases, the J end by 3 bases, with 9 bases between. This CDR3 is built from 13 residues. Germline loops: CDR1 SNHLY, CDR2 FYNNEI. The CDR3 loop reads CASRQGINQPQHF. The CDR3 DNA is TGTGCCAGCAGACAGGGAATCAATCAGCCCCAGCATTTT.